A single sample is the source of the 21 T cell receptor beta chains below, sequenced in a study of T-cell reconstitution after alpha-beta-depleted transplantation in children. During its preparation, the TCRbeta library received unique molecular identifiers. Via MiXCR, TCRdb re-called the PCR reads, giving one row per CDR3 protein. The repertoire holds 700,000 to 850,000 distinct CDR3 sequences, with about 15% as singletons. The sequencing used PBMCs, mostly from graft donor cells, collected 360 days after TCRalphabeta/CD19-depleted stem cell transplant. The receptor source for this set is a male patient younger than 18 who had a stem cell transplant for acute lymphoblastic leukemia, so the T cells may come from the graft donor.

This clonotype occurred a few times. This chain links TRBV11-2 with TRBJ2-3, with a possible D match to TRBD1 (5 bases). Looked up from germline, CDR1 is SGHAT and CDR2 is FQNNGV. The CDR3 is made up of 17 amino acids. Trimming shortened V by 0 bases and J by 2 bases, and 15 bases separated the two germline ends. The chain's CDR3 is CASSLDDSALFTDTQYF. CDR3 DNA sequence: TGTGCCAGCAGCTTAGACGACAGCGCTTTGTTCACAGATACGCAGTATTTT.

V is TRBV7-8 and J is TRBJ1-4; the match to TRBD1 covers 9 bases. Germline V CDR1 and CDR2: SGHVS, FQNEAQ. V lost 2 bases, J lost 1 base, and 8 bases stayed unmatched. The CDR3 extends over 18 amino acids. The CDR3 bases are TGTGCCAGCAGCTTATGGGGGACAGGGTTCCTAACTAATGAAAAACTGTTTTTT. It translates to CASSLWGTGFLTNEKLFF.

This clonotype came up a few times. The chain couples TRBV24-1 to TRBJ2-2; D ambiguous. The CDR3 consists of 14 residues. The germline gives CDR1 KGHDR, CDR2 SFDVKD. Trimming pared 0 bases from V and 6 bases from J, leaving 7 bases between. CDR3 coding DNA: TGTGCCACCAGTGATTTGCTCCCACCCGGGGAGCTGTTTTTT. Translated, it gives CATSDLLPPGELFF.

This clonotype was observed many times. The rearrangement uses TRBV19 and TRBJ2-1; D gene uncertain. The CDR3 runs to 15 residues. V was shortened by 1 base and J by 2 bases, with 9 bases between the two germline ends. CDR1 and CDR2 (germline): LNHDA, SQIVND (reference sequence). CDR3 DNA: TGTGCCAGTAGTATAGGAGACGTGGCCTACAATGAGCAGTTCTTC. As protein: CASSIGDVAYNEQFF.

The V and J genes are TRBV9 and TRBJ1-1; the D gene is possibly TRBD1 (5 bases). Trimming shortened V by 2 bases and J by 5 bases, and 16 bases separated the two germline ends. The length of the CDR3 is 15 residues. Germline CDR1 and CDR2: SGDLS and YYNGEE. CDR3 nucleotides: TGTGCCAGCAGCGTTTGGGGGGGTTTGACGACTGAAGCTTTCTTT. Translation gives CASSVWGGLTTEAFF.

The table lists this clonotype with many counts. The chain is built from TRBV4-1 and TRBJ2-1, with 8 bases matching TRBD1. CDR1 and CDR2 from the germline V gene are MGHRA and YSYEKL. Trimming at V came to 0 bases and at J to 2 bases, leaving 3 bases not matched to a gene. The CDR3 is made up of 16 amino acids. The CDR3 DNA reads TGCGCCAGCAGCCAAGACCTGGGACAGGCCTACAATGAGCAGTTCTTC. Its protein is CASSQDLGQAYNEQFF.

The chain is built from TRBV6-2 or TRBV6-3 and TRBJ2-5; 9 bases fit TRBD1. The CDR3 is 14 amino acids. Germline V gene data show CDR1 as MNHEY and CDR2 as SVGEGT. V lost 1 base, J lost 6 bases, and 3 bases stayed unmatched. CDR3 sequence: CASSYWDRVKTQYF. The CDR3 region has the DNA TGTGCCAGCAGTTACTGGGACAGGGTAAAGACCCAGTACTTC.

This clonotype has a handful of counts. The J gene is TRBJ2-6, the V gene TRBV10-2, with a tentative D call TRBD2 (7 bases). The length of the CDR3 is 15 residues. The germline V and J ends were trimmed by 8 bases and 3 bases, with 14 bases remaining between them. Looked up from germline, CDR1 is WSHSY and CDR2 is SAAADI. The CDR3, as DNA: TGCGCCAGCGCAAGGGGGGGGCTTGGGGCCAACGTCCTGACTTTC. This gives the protein CASARGGLGANVLTF.

This clonotype showed up just a few times. The chain links TRBV9 to TRBJ2-7; no reliable D call. The CDR3 contains 14 residues. Trimming took 7 bases from V and 6 from J, leaving 20 bases between them. Germline assignment: CDR1 SGDLS and CDR2 YYNGEE. The CDR3 sequence is CASSGPAPFIEQYF. CDR3 coding DNA: TGTGCCAGCTCCGGCCCAGCGCCTTTCATCGAGCAGTACTTC. Drawing the rest from reference TRBV9 and TRBJ2-7, the complete variable domain is DSGVTQTPKHLITATGQRVTLRCSPRSGDLSVYWYQQSLDQGLQFLIQYYNGEERAKGNILERFSAQQFPDLHSELNLSSLELGDSALYFCASSGPAPFIEQYFGPGTRLTVT.

The chain couples TRBV9 to TRBJ2-7; 9 bases match TRBD2. Trimming took 7 bases from V and 2 from J; bases not matched to a gene: 10. From germline, CDR1 is SGDLS and CDR2 YYNGEE. The CDR3 length is 15 residues. CDR3 in amino acids: CASGGASGIAYEQYF. The CDR3 DNA is TGTGCCAGCGGGGGGGCTAGCGGGATCGCCTACGAGCAGTACTTC.

The J gene is TRBJ2-3, the V gene TRBV7-8; D unresolved. The CDR3 runs 15 residues. Trimming cost V 4 bases and J 6 bases, with 17 bases left between them. The germline gives CDR1 SGHVS, CDR2 FQNEAQ. CDR3 coding DNA: TGTGCCAGCAGCTCCCGTCGGTTAGTAGAGGATACGCAGTATTTT. Residues: CASSSRRLVEDTQYF.

This clonotype turned up a few times. The chain recombines TRBV27 with TRBJ2-7; D unclear. The CDR3 spans 13 residues. Germline V gene lookup returns CDR1 MNHEY and CDR2 SMNVEV (reference sequence). Deletions cut 5 bases from V and 5 bases from J, with 13 bases between. For the CDR3, the DNA is TGTGCCAGCAGTCCCCCTCTATGGCACGAGCAGTACTTC. Translated: CASSPPLWHEQYF.

This clonotype has only a few counts. Written as DNA, the CDR3 is TGTGCCAGCAGCAGCCTAAGGACAGGGGTGGGGGAGCAGTACTTC. Encoded protein: CASSSLRTGVGEQYF. The V and J genes are TRBV21-1 and TRBJ2-7; the listed D gene, TRBD1, was not tested against the DNA. TRBV21-1 is deemed a pseudogene. The CDR3 length is 15 residues.

This sequence joins TRBV4-1 and TRBJ2-1; TRBD1 might be the D (5 bases). Germline V gene lookup returns CDR1 MGHRA and CDR2 YSYEKL. This CDR3 comprises 14 residues. The ends were cut back, 1 base at V and 5 bases at J, with 9 bases in the middle. CDR3 protein: CASSQGLDNNEQFF. CDR3 in DNA: TGCGCCAGCAGCCAAGGTCTGGACAACAATGAGCAGTTCTTC.

This clonotype was counted between two and nine times. The V call is TRBV5-1, the J call TRBJ1-2; D perhaps matches TRBD1 (6 bases). The CDR3 is 13 amino acids. The V end lost 0 bases, the J end lost 7 bases, and 10 bases lay between the germline ends. Germline V lookup: CDR1 SGHRS, CDR2 YFSETQ. The CDR3 coding sequence is TGCGCCAGCAGCTTGGTGGGGGCGCGTGGCTACACCTTC. Residues: CASSLVGARGYTF.

This chain links TRBV12-3 or TRBV12-4 with TRBJ2-2; no definite D call. Deletions cut 3 bases from V and 8 bases from J, with 16 bases between. This CDR3 comprises 15 residues. The CDR3 loop reads CASSFETPVVGELFF. In DNA form, the CDR3 reads TGTGCCAGCAGTTTCGAGACTCCCGTGGTAGGGGAGCTGTTTTTT.

This clonotype was observed a handful of times. The rearrangement joins TRBV6-5 to TRBJ1-1; D unresolved. The germline V gene has CDR1 MNHEY and CDR2 SVGAGI. This CDR3 is 16 amino acids long. V lost 4 bases to trimming and J lost 2 bases, with 17 bases between them. In nucleotides, the CDR3 is TGTGCCAGCAGTTCGAGTTGGGGAGCCATTAACACTGAAGCTTTCTTT. Protein sequence: CASSSSWGAINTEAFF.

The V call is TRBV2, the J call TRBJ2-5; D ambiguous. Germline lookup yields CDR1 SNHLY and CDR2 FYNNEI. The CDR3 is 12 amino acids. The ends were cut back, 8 bases at V and 1 base at J, with 8 bases in the middle. CDR3 sequence (DNA): TGTGCCAGCGAGATATCCCAAGAGACCCAGTACTTC. It encodes CASEISQETQYF.

The chain has TRBV29-1 and TRBJ2-5; a weak D match, TRBD2 (5 bases). V lost 2 bases and J 1 base, leaving 8 bases between the germline ends. In germline, CDR1 is SQVTM, CDR2 ANQGSEA. CDR3 length equals 13 residues. The CDR3 nucleotides read TGCAGCGTTGAATACGGGATCCAAGAGACCCAGTACTTC. This gives the protein CSVEYGIQETQYF.

The rearrangement links TRBV27 to TRBJ2-2, with D unclear. The CDR3 totals 13 residues. Germline CDR1 reads MNHEY; CDR2 reads SMNVEV (reference sequence). V gave up 1 base and J gave up 6 bases, with 6 bases separating them. CDR3 region: CASSLWVSGELFF. The CDR3 DNA follows: TGTGCCAGCAGTTTATGGGTTTCCGGGGAGCTGTTTTTT.

This clonotype was detected ten times or more. The chain combines TRBV12-3 or TRBV12-4 with TRBJ2-5, with 7 bases that match TRBD2. Trimming cost V 3 bases and J 1 base; bases outside gene matches: 8. The length of the CDR3 is 16 residues. CDR3 DNA sequence: TGTGCCAGCAGTTTCTGGGAGGCTAGCGGCCAAGAGACCCAGTACTTC. Protein product: CASSFWEASGQETQYF.